The 30 T cell receptor beta chains reported below all come from one sample, sequenced in a study of cytomegalovirus exposure and HLA in healthy donors. PCR involved 60 Vbeta and 13 Jbeta primers. Clones were read by immunoSEQ multiplex PCR, and TCRdb kept only the in-frame ones, dropping some. This table has about 170,000 clones, roughly 76% appearing once. The sequenced sample was PBMCs. The receptors shown here come from a male donor in good health and CMV-seronegative.

The chain combines TRBV19 with TRBJ1-1; D may be TRBD1 (6 bases). V lost 4 bases and J 1 base, leaving 16 bases between the germline ends. CDR3 length: 16 residues. The V gene's germline CDR1 is LNHDA and CDR2 SQIVND (reference sequence). In DNA form, the CDR3 reads TGTGCCAGTAGTACCCGCCCGAGCAGGGGGAACACTGAAGCTTTCTTT. Translated, it gives CASSTRPSRGNTEAFF.

The J gene is TRBJ1-4, the V gene TRBV7-6; 7 nucleotides agree with TRBD1. The junction had 5 bases not matched to a gene; V was cut back by 5 bases and J by 5 bases. The CDR3 contains 14 residues. Germline V gene sequence: CDR1 SGHVS, CDR2 FNYEAQ. CDR3 residues: CASSPGQPNEKLFF. For the CDR3, the DNA is TGTGCCAGCAGCCCGGGACAGCCGAATGAAAAACTGTTTTTT.

The chain uses TRBV6-1 and TRBJ2-3; D might be TRBD1 (6 bases). The CDR3 is made up of 16 amino acids. CDR1 is MNHNS and CDR2 is SASEGT in the germline V gene. The V gene lost 6 bases and the J gene lost 4 bases, with 20 bases spanning the gap. The CDR3 region is CASREKGQGYADTQYF. The CDR3 region has the DNA TGTGCCAGCAGAGAAAAGGGGCAGGGGTATGCAGATACGCAGTATTTT.

The chain uses TRBV6-1 and TRBJ1-2; 7 bases are shared with TRBD1. Germline V gives CDR1 MNHNS, CDR2 SASEGT. The CDR3 is 13 residues long. Trimming cost V 8 bases and J 4 bases; bases outside gene matches: 7. CDR3 protein: CASSGTDVYGYTF. CDR3 sequence (DNA): TGTGCCAGCTCTGGGACAGACGTCTATGGCTACACCTTC.

The CDR3 loop reads CASRDRGSDYGYTF. The CDR3 DNA reads as TGTGCCAGCAGAGACAGGGGCTCCGACTATGGCTACACCTTC. The rearrangement joins TRBV6-5 to TRBJ1-2, with 8 bases that match TRBD1. The V and J ends lost 6 bases and 3 bases, in that order; junction bases with no gene match: 6. The CDR3 spans 14 residues. CDR1 is MNHEY, CDR2 SVGAGI, per germline.

A word on this clone: The conserved final phenylalanine or tryptophan is absent from the CDR3, which likely points to a read error. The DNA is left out, because the CDR3 cannot be placed on it with certainty; the CDR3 is given as TCRdb lists it. The rearrangement uses TRBV30 and TRBJ1-2; TRBD1 is the table's D call, not checked against the DNA. The length of the CDR3 is 13 amino acids, counting both ends. Germline V lookup: CDR1 GTSNPN, CDR2 SVGIG (reference sequence). The CDR3 protein is CAWSRDSNYGHTS.

As to this clone: Lacking the conserved final phenylalanine or tryptophan, this CDR3 likely reflects a read error. No DNA is shown, since the ends of the CDR3 on it are uncertain; the CDR3 is the one TCRdb lists. CDR3 sequence reads: CASSPMAGLYV. The V and J genes are TRBV7-9 and TRBJ1-1; the listed D gene, TRBD1, was not tested against the DNA. The germline gives CDR1 SEHNR, CDR2 FQNEAQ (reference sequence). Including both end residues, the CDR3 is 11 amino acids long.

The rearrangement joins TRBV25-1 to TRBJ1-6, with D maybe TRBD1 (5 bases). CDR1 MGHDK and CDR2 SYGVNS come from the germline V gene. The ends were cut back, 0 bases at V and 1 base at J, with 7 bases in the middle. The length of the CDR3 is 16 residues. The CDR3 bases are TGTGCCAGCAGTGAATACGGGGGATCCTATAATTCACCCCTCCACTTT. Its translation is CASSEYGGSYNSPLHF.

This chain connects TRBV6-4 to TRBJ2-7; 7 bases line up with TRBD2. The CDR3 runs 14 residues. V was pared by 0 bases and J by 4 bases, with 3 bases of the junction left unmatched. Germline loops: CDR1 MRHNA, CDR2 SNTAGT. The CDR3 sequence: CASSDSKRGYEQYF. CDR3 bases: TGTGCCAGCAGTGACTCGAAGCGGGGATACGAGCAGTACTTC.

The chain links TRBV5-1 to TRBJ2-3; maybe TRBD2 (5 bases). The V end was cut by 5 bases, the J end by 1 base, with 17 bases between. The CDR3 covers 16 residues. Germline V gives CDR1 SGHRS, CDR2 YFSETQ. CDR3 region: CASSSEVAGGTDTQYF. The DNA of the CDR3 is TGCGCCAGCAGTTCGGAGGTAGCCGGAGGCACAGATACGCAGTATTTT.

A single count supports this clone. This chain connects TRBV4-1 to TRBJ2-3; TRBD2 agrees at 7 bases. The CDR3 loop spans 16 amino acids. Germline-derived CDR1 and CDR2 are MGHRA and YSYEKL. The V gene end was trimmed by 3 bases and the J gene end by 0 bases; junction bases not matched to a gene: 6. The CDR3 nucleotides read TGCGCCAGCAGCCAGGGAAATAGCGGGAGCACAGATACGCAGTATTTT. It specifies CASSQGNSGSTDTQYF.

The chain is built from TRBV27 and TRBJ1-6; tentatively, D is TRBD1 (6 bases). The CDR3 spans 16 residues. CDR1 and CDR2 from the germline V gene are MNHEY and SMNVEV (reference sequence). V dropped 6 bases and J dropped 7 bases, with 19 bases sitting between them. The CDR3 DNA sequence: TGTGCCAGCAGCTCTACAATGACAGGTTGGAATTCACCCCTCCACTTT. Translation gives CASSSTMTGWNSPLHF.

The V gene is TRBV19, the J gene TRBJ2-7; TRBD1 matches at 9 bases. This CDR3 is 14 amino acids long. Per germline, CDR1 LNHDA and CDR2 SQIVND (reference sequence). V shed 5 bases, J shed 3 bases, and the junction held 5 bases outside the gene matches. The CDR3 loop is CASSQMGQGYEQYF. The CDR3 DNA follows: TGTGCCAGTAGTCAGATGGGACAGGGCTACGAGCAGTACTTC.

This clone showed up just once. The rearrangement links TRBV2 to TRBJ1-2; TRBD1 aligns across 7 bases. The CDR3 is 14 residues long. CDR1 is SNHLY, CDR2 FYNNEI, per germline. V lost 6 bases, J lost 5 bases, and 9 bases stayed unmatched. As DNA, the CDR3 is TGTGCCAGCAGATCGACAGGGAGTAAATATGGCTACACCTTC. Translated, it gives CASRSTGSKYGYTF.

The chain employs TRBV5-1 and TRBJ2-5, with D possibly matching TRBD2 (6 bases). The germline gives CDR1 SGHRS, CDR2 YFSETQ. The CDR3 spans 14 residues. V was cut by 5 bases and J by 3 bases, with 14 bases left in between. As DNA, the CDR3 is TGCGCCAGCAGTGTTTGGGGCGGGGAAGAGACCCAGTACTTC. Its protein product is CASSVWGGEETQYF.

The J gene is TRBJ1-2, the V gene TRBV10-3; possibly TRBD1 for D (6 bases). The CDR3 length is 14 residues. CDR1 is ENHRY, CDR2 SYGVKD, per germline. The V gene lost 4 bases and the J gene lost 5 bases, with 14 bases spanning the gap. CDR3 loop: CAISVSSGQYGYTF. CDR3 coding DNA: TGTGCCATCAGTGTATCTTCCGGACAGTATGGCTACACCTTC.

The rearrangement joins TRBV11-1 to TRBJ1-2, with a possible D match to TRBD1 (5 bases). Germline V gene data show CDR1 as SGHAT and CDR2 as FQDESV (reference sequence). The CDR3 has 18 residues. V was pared by 3 bases and J by 5 bases, with 25 bases between. CDR3 nucleotides: TGTGCCAGCAGCTTCGGGACTTCAATCCGGGACGGAAAGTATGGCTACACCTTC. It codes for CASSFGTSIRDGKYGYTF.

DNA for the CDR3: TGTGCCAGCAGCCCGCCAGGGGTGAACACTGAAGCTTTCTTT. It codes for CASSPPGVNTEAFF. V usage is TRBV13 and J usage is TRBJ1-1; TRBD1 might be the D (6 bases). Germline V gene lookup returns CDR1 PRHDT and CDR2 FYEKMQ (reference sequence). This CDR3 is 14 amino acids long. The V end lost 5 bases, the J end lost 0 bases, and 10 bases lay between the germline ends. The variable domain in full, with the rest retrieved from reference TRBV13 and TRBJ1-1, is AAGVIQSPRHLIKEKRETATLKCYPIPRHDTVYWYQQGPGQDPQFLISFYEKMQSDKGSIPDRFSAQQFSDYHSELNMSSLELGDSALYFCASSPPGVNTEAFFGQGTRLTVV.

Only a few counts were recorded for this clone. The genes are TRBV7-9 and TRBJ1-4, with 7 bases aligning to TRBD1. J gave up 4 bases and V 5 bases, and 7 bases lay outside the gene matches. The CDR3 spans 15 residues. Germline V gene sequence: CDR1 SEHNR, CDR2 FQNEAQ (reference sequence). CDR3 in amino acids: CASSGTGTVNEKLFF. DNA for the CDR3: TGTGCCAGCAGCGGAACCGGGACAGTTAATGAAAAACTGTTTTTT.

The gene calls are TRBV29-1 and TRBJ1-2; D might be TRBD1 (5 bases). V lost 6 bases to trimming and J lost 5 bases, with 16 bases between them. CDR1 SQVTM and CDR2 ANQGSEA come from the germline V gene. The CDR3 loop spans 13 amino acids. DNA of the CDR3: TGCAGCGTCGGGGGGGGAAGGCTTTATGGCTACACCTTC. Translating it yields CSVGGGRLYGYTF. Looking up the rest from reference TRBV29-1 and TRBJ1-2 gives the full variable domain: SAVISQKPSRDICQRGTSLTIQCQVDSQVTMMFWYRQQPGQSLTLIATANQGSEATYESGFVIDKFPISRPNLTFSTLTVSNMSPEDSSIYLCSVGGGRLYGYTFGSGTRLTVV.

The V gene is TRBV11-2, the J gene TRBJ1-1; a weak D match, TRBD1 (5 bases). Germline V gives CDR1 SGHAT, CDR2 FQNNGV. The CDR3 sequence is 14 residues long. With 4 bases removed from V and 0 bases from J, the gap between germline ends came to 9 bases. The CDR3 region is CASSYGGMNTEAFF. The DNA of the CDR3 is TGTGCCAGCAGCTACGGGGGAATGAACACTGAAGCTTTCTTT.

The CDR3 DNA is TGTGCCAGCAGCAAAAGACAGGGGGGAAGTGAAGCTTTCTTT. Its translation: CASSKRQGGSEAFF. The chain employs TRBV5-4 and TRBJ1-1, with 9 bases that match TRBD1. CDR3 length: 14 amino acids. V dropped 4 bases and J dropped 7; count of bases not matched to a gene: 8. The germline V gene has CDR1 SGHNT and CDR2 YYREEE (reference sequence).

The J gene is TRBJ1-2, the V gene TRBV28; D remains ambiguous. The ends were cut back, 2 bases at V and 4 bases at J, with 5 bases in the middle. The CDR3 runs 12 residues. Germline loops: CDR1 MDHEN, CDR2 SYDVKM. The CDR3 DNA reads as TGTGCCAGCAGTTTAAGGAGCTATGGCTACACCTTC. Residues: CASSLRSYGYTF.

CDR3 sequence: CASRSNIDGWSTEAFF. CDR3 nucleotides: TGTGCCAGCAGAAGTAATATCGACGGGTGGAGCACTGAAGCTTTCTTT. The chain uses TRBV2 and TRBJ1-1; unclear D gene. The CDR3 has 16 amino acids. V lost 6 bases and J 4 bases, leaving 21 bases between the germline ends. Looked up from germline, CDR1 is SNHLY and CDR2 is FYNNEI.

The chain recombines TRBV19 with TRBJ1-1; TRBD1 matches at 12 bases. Germline trimming cut 7 bases from V and 1 base from J; bases unmatched to any gene: 10. The CDR3 is made up of 17 amino acids. Germline CDR1 reads LNHDA; CDR2 reads SQIVND (reference sequence). The CDR3 DNA sequence: TGTGCCAGTAAGAATCCGGGACAGGGGGCGGGGAACACTGAAGCTTTCTTT. Protein: CASKNPGQGAGNTEAFF. Supplemented by reference TRBV19 and TRBJ1-1, the full variable domain reads DGGITQSPKYLFRKEGQNVTLSCEQNLNHDAMYWYRQDPGQGLRLIYYSQIVNDFQKGDIAEGYSVSREKKESFPLTVTSAQKNPTAFYLCASKNPGQGAGNTEAFFGQGTRLTVV.

The J gene is TRBJ1-2, the V gene TRBV10-3, with 8 nucleotides matching TRBD1. Germline V gene lookup returns CDR1 ENHRY and CDR2 SYGVKD. The CDR3 contains 16 residues. V lost 0 bases, J lost 1 base, and 4 bases stayed unmatched. This CDR3 reads CAISESTGEGNYGYTF. CDR3 DNA sequence: TGTGCCATCAGTGAGTCGACAGGGGAAGGTAACTATGGCTACACCTTC.

The chain has TRBV4-2 and TRBJ2-1, with D uncertain. Germline V gene sequence: CDR1 LGHNA, CDR2 YNFKEQ. The CDR3 is made up of 14 amino acids. Trimming left V 3 bases short and J 7 bases short, with 13 bases between. The CDR3 coding sequence is TGTGCCAGCAGCCACGAGGCGTCCGGGAATGAGCAGTTCTTC. As protein: CASSHEASGNEQFF.

The rearrangement uses TRBV30 and TRBJ2-2; TRBD2 matches at 7 bases. After removal of 2 bases from V and 8 bases from J, the junction contained 11 bases not matched to a gene. The germline V gene has CDR1 GTSNPN and CDR2 SVGIG (reference sequence). This CDR3 comprises 15 residues. CDR3 protein: CAWSYGGGRPGELFF. In DNA, the CDR3 is TGTGCCTGGAGTTACGGCGGGGGACGACCGGGGGAGCTGTTTTTT.

This rearrangement joins TRBV4-2 to TRBJ2-7, with TRBD2 matching over 7 bases. CDR1 and CDR2 from the germline V gene are LGHNA and YNFKEQ. The ends lost 5 bases at V and 0 bases at J; junction bases unmatched: 4. The CDR3 sequence is 14 residues long. For the CDR3, the DNA is TGTGCCAGCAGCTTGGGAGGGGACTCCTACGAGCAGTACTTC. Amino acid sequence: CASSLGGDSYEQYF.

CDR3 amino acids: CASRSTGVEQYF. The CDR3, as DNA: TGTGCCAGCAGGTCGACAGGGGTCGAGCAGTACTTC. The chain combines TRBV6-5 with TRBJ2-7; 8 nucleotides align to TRBD1. Trimming at V came to 6 bases and at J to 6 bases, leaving 4 bases not matched to a gene. The V gene's germline CDR1 is MNHEY and CDR2 SVGAGI. CDR3 length: 12 residues.